This is a list of T cell receptor beta chains from one sample in a study of cytotoxic CD8 clonotypes in ibrutinib-treated CLL. Sequencing was performed with immunoSEQ multiplex PCR; in TCRdb, only in-frame clones are kept and a portion is missing. The repertoire includes roughly 250,000 clones, roughly 70% of them detected once, and roughly 15% sits in the top ten. The sequenced sample was PBMCs, obtained after 24 months of ibrutinib treatment. The source is a human donor with chronic lymphocytic leukemia. Both conserved end residues are part of each CDR3. Fields, in order: D gene, J gene, clone size, V gene, CDR3 DNA, CDR3 protein. The D gene is left open where the match is weak. Expanded clones get a size class; other rows say once, few or many, or leave the size out.

-	TRBJ2-7	-	TRBV10-2	TGCGCCAGCAGTGTTGGGAGAACTTACGAGCAGTACTTC	CASSVGRTYEQYF
-	TRBJ1-4	-	TRBV25-1	TGTGCCAGCAGTGGGACTTCAGGAATTCATGAAAAACTGTTTTTT	CASSGTSGIHEKLFF
TRBD1	TRBJ1-2	-	TRBV28	TGTGCCAGCAGCGTCGGGACAGGGTTCGGAGGCTACACCTTC	CASSVGTGFGGYTF
-	TRBJ2-1	-	TRBV30	TGTGCCTGGAGTGTAGGACTCTTTAATGAGCAGTTCTTC	CAWSVGLFNEQFF
TRBD2	TRBJ2-2	-	TRBV27	TGTGCCAGCACAAGTCCTAGCGGGGGCACCGGGGAGCTGTTTTTT	CASTSPSGGTGELFF
TRBD1	TRBJ2-5	few	TRBV7-7	TGTGCTAGCAGCTCTAACAGGGGATACGAGACCCAGTACTTC	CASSSNRGYETQYF
-	TRBJ1-1	-	TRBV11-2	TGTGCCAGCAGCTTAGTTACGGGGGTGAGCACTGAAGCTTTCTTT	CASSLVTGVSTEAFF
-	TRBJ2-1	-	TRBV6-1	TGTGCCAGCACGGTCACTGGGGACTCCTACAATGAGCAGTTCTTC	CASTVTGDSYNEQFF
TRBD2	TRBJ2-2	-	TRBV27	TGTGCCAGCAGTTTAAGCGGGGCCGGGGAGCTGTTTTTT	CASSLSGAGELFF
TRBD1	TRBJ2-5	-	TRBV15	TGTGCCACCTCCCACACAGGGGGCAAGGAGACCCAGTACTTC	CATSHTGGKETQYF
TRBD2	TRBJ2-7	few	TRBV5-1	TGCGCCAGCAGCCGAGCGGGGACTAACTACGAGCAGTACTTC	CASSRAGTNYEQYF
TRBD2	TRBJ2-1	-	TRBV30	TGTGCCTGGAGTCTATTCCCGGCGGGAGGGGGATACAATGAGCAGTTCTTC	CAWSLFPAGGGYNEQFF
-	TRBJ2-5	-	TRBV29-1	TGCAGCGTTGGGAGTATCCAAGAGACCCAGTACTTC	CSVGSIQETQYF
TRBD1	TRBJ1-1	-	TRBV10-3	TGTGCCTCCTCGACAGGGGAGACTGAAGCTTTCTTT	CASSTGETEAFF
-	TRBJ2-1	few	TRBV9	TGTGCCAGCAGCGTAGACTACAATGAGCAGTTCTTC	CASSVDYNEQFF
TRBD1	TRBJ2-1	-	TRBV6-6	TGTGCCAGCAGTGGGACAGGGGACTACAATGAGCAGTTCTTC	CASSGTGDYNEQFF
-	TRBJ2-7	few	TRBV6-5	TGTGCCAGCAGTGAGATGACTAGTATCCACGAGCAGTACTTC	CASSEMTSIHEQYF
TRBD1	TRBJ2-7	few	TRBV18	TGTGCCAGCTCACCTGAGACAGGGAGTGCTTACGAGCAGTACTTC	CASSPETGSAYEQYF
-	TRBJ1-1	-	TRBV19	TGTGCCAGTAGTATGGACGGGCCCACTGAAGCTTTCTTT	CASSMDGPTEAFF
-	TRBJ1-5	few	TRBV7-9	TGTGCCAGCAGCCTCGGACCCGATCAGCCCCAGCATTTT	CASSLGPDQPQHF
-	TRBJ2-7	-	TRBV4-1	TGCGCCAGCAGCCAGGGGGTGGGGGCCAATGCCATCTACGAGCAGTACTTC	CASSQGVGANAIYEQYF
-	TRBJ2-3	-	TRBV27	TGTGCCAGCAGTTTATCGGGTAGCACAGATACGCAGTATTTT	CASSLSGSTDTQYF
TRBD1	TRBJ2-3	-	TRBV9	TGTGCCAGCAGCGTAGAGGGGGCGGCGACAGGTGATACGCAGTATTTT	CASSVEGAATGDTQYF
-	TRBJ2-2	-	TRBV27	TGTGCCAGCAGTTCCCGACCCCCAGAGACGAACACCGGGGAGCTGTTTTTT	CASSSRPPETNTGELFF
-	TRBJ1-1	-	TRBV29-1	TGCAGCGTTGAATCGGGACCCCTGAACACTGAAGCTTTCTTT	CSVESGPLNTEAFF
-	TRBJ1-1	few	TRBV30	TGTGCCTGGAGTGCTCTGGCCCGGTCCACTGAAGCTTTCTTT	CAWSALARSTEAFF
-	TRBJ2-2	-	TRBV29-1	TGCAGCGTTCGGTGGGACACCGGGGAGCTGTTTTTT	CSVRWDTGELFF
TRBD1	TRBJ1-5	few	TRBV5-6	TGTGCCAGCAGCCGGGGACAGGGCAATCAGCCCCAGCATTTT	CASSRGQGNQPQHF
-	TRBJ2-3	-	TRBV9	TGTGCCAGCAGCCTCACCGGAATTACAGATACGCAGTATTTT	CASSLTGITDTQYF
TRBD1	TRBJ1-2	-	TRBV19	TGTGCCAGTAGGAGGGACAGTAGAAGCTATGGCTACACCTTC	CASRRDSRSYGYTF
TRBD2	TRBJ2-1	few	TRBV7-2	TGTGCCAGCAGCTTAGGGGGACTAGCGGGAGTGTCGTATGAGCAGTTCTTC	CASSLGGLAGVSYEQFF
-	TRBJ2-1	-	TRBV19	TGTGCCAGTACTCTAGGGCGGGAGCAGTTCTTC	CASTLGREQFF
TRBD2	TRBJ2-1	-	TRBV29-1	TGCAGCGTTAGGACTAGCGGGAGAGTAACTGAGCAGTTCTTC	CSVRTSGRVTEQFF
-	TRBJ1-5	few	TRBV27	TGTGCCAGCAGTTCTTTCGGTCAGCCCCAGCATTTT	CASSSFGQPQHF
TRBD2	TRBJ2-3	-	TRBV29-1	TGCAGCGTTGAAGAAACGGGGGGGCGCACAGATACGCAGTATTTT	CSVEETGGRTDTQYF
TRBD2	TRBJ2-7	-	TRBV7-3	TGTGCCAGCAGCCCGGGACTATTCTACGAGCAGTACTTC	CASSPGLFYEQYF
-	TRBJ1-4	-	TRBV15	TGTGCCACCGGTGTGGATGGTAATGAAAAACTGTTTTTT	CATGVDGNEKLFF
TRBD2	TRBJ2-1	few	TRBV20-1	TGCAGTGTCGCGGGAGACGTTGAGCAGTTCTTC	CSVAGDVEQFF
TRBD1	TRBJ1-1	few	TRBV4-3	TGCGCCAGCAGCACAGGGACAGGGTTCCCTGAAGCTTTCTTT	CASSTGTGFPEAFF
-	TRBJ1-5	-	TRBV2	TGTGCCAGCAGTGAGAACTCCCGAAGCAATCAGCCCCAGCATTTT	CASSENSRSNQPQHF
-	TRBJ2-7	-	TRBV5-1	TGCGCCAGCAGCTTGGCAGGGAGTTCCGGCGAGCAGTACTTC	CASSLAGSSGEQYF
-	TRBJ2-2	few	TRBV2	TGTGCCAGCAGTGTTGACTGGGAGCTGTTTTTT	CASSVDWELFF
TRBD2	TRBJ2-7	-	TRBV29-1	TGCAGCGTTGGGGGGGAGGGGCCCACTCCCTACGAGCAGTACTTC	CSVGGEGPTPYEQYF
TRBD2	TRBJ2-4	-	TRBV13	TGTGCCAGCAGCTTCGCCCGGACTAGCGGAAACATTCAGTACTTC	CASSFARTSGNIQYF
-	TRBJ2-5	-	TRBV2	TGTGCCAGCAGTGAAATGGACTTC	CASSEMDF